This T cell receptor beta chain was retrieved from a study of PD-1 blockade in classical Hodgkin lymphoma. This clone was counted once. Germline values: CDR1 SNHLY, CDR2 FYNNEI. V was cut by 3 bases and J by 5 bases, with 13 bases left in between. This CDR3 has 14 residues. Assay: immunoSEQ multiplex PCR; the TCRdb copy retains only in-frame clones and omits some. The sample has about 94,000 clones; 85% to 90% are singletons. All the patients suffered relapse after autologous stem cell transplantation, and brentuximab vedotin exposure differed. The specimen comprised peripheral blood mononuclear cells (PBMCs), sampled before the second cycle of nivolumab. This clonotype originated in a human donor with classical Hodgkin lymphoma. The rearrangement uses TRBV2 and TRBJ1-2; possibly TRBD1 for D (5 bases). CDR3 DNA: TGTGCCAGCAGTGATTGGGGGGAGAGATATGGCTACACCTTC. This sequence encodes CASSDWGERYGYTF.